The 6 T cell receptor beta chains in this list originate from one sample, sequenced in a study of CD8+ T cells in alopecia areata. RNA was extracted and reverse transcribed into cDNA as the sequencing template. Profiling relied on immunoSEQ multiplex PCR, and the TCRdb table lists in-frame clones only, not all of them. The table lists 150,000 to 200,000 clones, around 57% of them singletons. What was sequenced was CD4+ T cells sorted from blood. The receptor set was obtained from a human donor in good health.

This sequence joins TRBV6-1 and TRBJ2-3, with 10 nucleotides matching TRBD1. There are 15 residues in the CDR3. From germline, CDR1 is MNHNS and CDR2 SASEGT. V was pared by 4 bases and J by 4 bases, with 5 bases of the junction left unmatched. CDR3 sequence (DNA): TGTGCCAGCAGTGGGGAGACAGGGGGCGCAGATACGCAGTATTTT. Residues: CASSGETGGADTQYF.

The gene calls are TRBV29-1 and TRBJ2-3; D remains unclear. CDR3 length equals 14 residues. Germline loops: CDR1 SQVTM, CDR2 ANQGSEA. Trimming removed 4 bases at V and 0 bases at J, with 11 bases between. DNA of the CDR3: TGCAGCGTTGGCCGACTGGCTAGCACAGATACGCAGTATTTT. Translated, it gives CSVGRLASTDTQYF.

The V gene is TRBV30, the J gene TRBJ1-2; D unresolved. This CDR3 is built from 14 residues. Germline CDR1 is GTSNPN and CDR2 is SVGIG (reference sequence). Trimming shortened V by 0 bases and J by 6 bases, and 14 bases separated the two germline ends. The CDR3: CAWSVRRPQDGYTF. The CDR3 coding sequence is TGTGCCTGGAGTGTACGCCGGCCCCAGGATGGCTACACCTTC.

This clone turned up a few times. The V and J genes are TRBV9 and TRBJ2-3, with TRBD1 matching 9 bases. Germline V lookup: CDR1 SGDLS, CDR2 YYNGEE. The CDR3 is made up of 15 amino acids. J was trimmed by 5 bases and V by 3 bases; bases with no gene match: 7. CDR3 loop: CASSATGQGIDTQYF. For the CDR3, the DNA is TGTGCCAGCAGCGCCACGGGACAGGGCATAGATACGCAGTATTTT.

The chain combines TRBV30 with TRBJ1-4; D perhaps matches TRBD1 (5 bases). Germline V gives CDR1 GTSNPN, CDR2 SVGIG (reference sequence). CDR3 length: 13 amino acids. V was trimmed by 5 bases and J by 2 bases, leaving 9 bases between them. The CDR3 DNA sequence: TGTGCCTGGTACGGGGGTACTAATGAAAAACTGTTTTTT. As protein: CAWYGGTNEKLFF.

The chain employs TRBV19 and TRBJ1-5, with D hard to call. CDR3 length: 13 residues. The V and J ends lost 8 bases and 6 bases respectively, with 14 bases between them. Germline CDR1 and CDR2: LNHDA and SQIVND (reference sequence). Here the CDR3 reads CASSGSAGQPQHF. CDR3 DNA sequence: TGTGCCAGTTCCGGGAGCGCAGGTCAGCCCCAGCATTTT.